This T cell receptor beta chain was sequenced for a study of control samples from healthy donors and cancer patients. The assay was immunoSEQ multiplex PCR, and TCRdb's table has in-frame clones only and misses some. Counted here are roughly 95,000 clones, approximately 92% occurring once; the ten biggest clones make up around 3%. CDR3 size: 19 residues. Trimming took off 1 base at V and 9 bases at J, with 29 bases between the two ends. The germline CDR1 and CDR2 sequences are SGHRS and YFSETQ. The receptor was isolated from a human donor in good health. The donor label of this sample is uncertain. J is TRBJ1-5 and V is TRBV5-1; D perhaps matches TRBD1 (5 bases). The sample taken for sequencing was blood. The CDR3 DNA is TGCGCCAGCAGCTTGATTATAAGACTCTTGGGACTGGATGTAGGGCCCCAGCATTTT. This sequence encodes CASSLIIRLLGLDVGPQHF.